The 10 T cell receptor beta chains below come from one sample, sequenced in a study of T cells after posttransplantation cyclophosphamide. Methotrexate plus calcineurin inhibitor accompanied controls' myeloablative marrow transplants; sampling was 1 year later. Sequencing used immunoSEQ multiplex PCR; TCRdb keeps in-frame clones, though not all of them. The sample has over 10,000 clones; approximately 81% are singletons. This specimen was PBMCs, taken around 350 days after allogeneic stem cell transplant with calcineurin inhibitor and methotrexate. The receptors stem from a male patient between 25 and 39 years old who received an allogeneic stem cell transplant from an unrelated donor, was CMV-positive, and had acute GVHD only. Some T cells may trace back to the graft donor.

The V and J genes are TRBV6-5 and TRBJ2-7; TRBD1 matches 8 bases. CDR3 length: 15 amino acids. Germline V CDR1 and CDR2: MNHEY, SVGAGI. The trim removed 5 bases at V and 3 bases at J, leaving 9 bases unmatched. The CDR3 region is CASSRGTGVFYEQYF. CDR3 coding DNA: TGTGCCAGCAGTAGAGGGACAGGAGTCTTCTACGAGCAGTACTTC.

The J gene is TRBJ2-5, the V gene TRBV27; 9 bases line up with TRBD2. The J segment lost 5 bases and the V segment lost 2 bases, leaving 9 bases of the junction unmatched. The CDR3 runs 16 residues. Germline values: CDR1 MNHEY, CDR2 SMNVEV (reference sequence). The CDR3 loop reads CASSLISLAGWETQYF. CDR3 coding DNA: TGTGCCAGCAGTTTAATCTCTCTAGCGGGGTGGGAGACCCAGTACTTC.

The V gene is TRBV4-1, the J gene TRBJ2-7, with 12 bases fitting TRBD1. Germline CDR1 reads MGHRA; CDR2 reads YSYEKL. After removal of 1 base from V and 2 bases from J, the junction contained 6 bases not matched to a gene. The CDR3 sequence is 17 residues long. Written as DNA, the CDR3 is TGCGCCAGCAGCCAAGTTGGGACAGGGGGCTCCCCCTACGAGCAGTACTTC. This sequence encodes CASSQVGTGGSPYEQYF.

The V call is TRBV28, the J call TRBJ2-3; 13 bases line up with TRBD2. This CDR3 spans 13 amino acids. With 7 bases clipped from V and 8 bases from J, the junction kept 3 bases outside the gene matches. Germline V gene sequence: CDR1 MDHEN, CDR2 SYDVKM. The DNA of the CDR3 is TGTGCCAGCACTAGACTAGCGGGAGGTACGCAGTATTTT. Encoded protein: CASTRLAGGTQYF.

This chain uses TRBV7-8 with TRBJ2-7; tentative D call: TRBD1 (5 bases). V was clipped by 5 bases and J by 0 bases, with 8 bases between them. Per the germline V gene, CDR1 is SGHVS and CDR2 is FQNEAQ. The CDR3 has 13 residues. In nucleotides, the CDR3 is TGTGCCAGCAGCGGACAACTCTCCTACGAGCAGTACTTC. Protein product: CASSGQLSYEQYF.

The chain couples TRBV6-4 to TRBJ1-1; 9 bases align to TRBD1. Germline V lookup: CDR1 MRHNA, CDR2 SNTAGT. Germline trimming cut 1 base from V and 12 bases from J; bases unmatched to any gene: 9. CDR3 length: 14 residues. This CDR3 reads CASSDLGQGGVTFF. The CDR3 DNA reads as TGTGCCAGCAGTGACTTGGGACAGGGAGGGGTAACTTTCTTT.

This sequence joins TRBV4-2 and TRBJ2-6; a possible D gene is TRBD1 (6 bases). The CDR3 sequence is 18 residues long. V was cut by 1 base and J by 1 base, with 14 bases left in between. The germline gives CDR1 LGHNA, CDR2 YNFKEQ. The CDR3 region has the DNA TGTGCCAGCAGCCAAGTCGAGGACAGCATTTCTGGGGCCAACGTCCTGACTTTC. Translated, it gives CASSQVEDSISGANVLTF.

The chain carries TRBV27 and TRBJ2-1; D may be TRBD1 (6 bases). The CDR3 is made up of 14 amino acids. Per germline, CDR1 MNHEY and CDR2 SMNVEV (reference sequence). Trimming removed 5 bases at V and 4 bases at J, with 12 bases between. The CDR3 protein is CASSPRTVYNEQFF. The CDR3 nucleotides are TGTGCCAGCAGTCCCCGGACAGTTTACAATGAGCAGTTCTTC.

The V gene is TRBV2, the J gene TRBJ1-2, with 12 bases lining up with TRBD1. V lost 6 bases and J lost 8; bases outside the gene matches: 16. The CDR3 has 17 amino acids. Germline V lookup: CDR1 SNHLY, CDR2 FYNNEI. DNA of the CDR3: TGTGCCAGCAGGGATCAACCCGGGACAGGGGGCGGCGGAGGCTACACCTTC. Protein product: CASRDQPGTGGGGGYTF.

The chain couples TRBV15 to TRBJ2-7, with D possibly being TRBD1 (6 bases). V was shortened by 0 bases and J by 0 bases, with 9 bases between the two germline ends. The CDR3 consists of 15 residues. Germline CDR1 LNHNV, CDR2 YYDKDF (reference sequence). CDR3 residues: CATSRDLDSSYEQYF. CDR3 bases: TGTGCCACCAGCAGAGATCTGGACAGCTCCTACGAGCAGTACTTC.